One and the same sample provided the 14 T cell receptor beta chains below, sequenced in a study of breast tumors, draining lymph nodes, adjacent tissues. The lymph nodes were axillary draining lymph nodes from breast cancer patients. TCRdb reprocessed the multiplex PCR reads via MiXCR and lists one record per CDR3 protein. The profile shows approximately 210,000 distinct CDR3 sequences, 32% of them singletons. The sample consisted of axillary lymph node tissue. These receptors were collected from a female donor with breast cancer. Some clones in this sample may be carry-over from other donors' samples.

This clonotype was found many times. The chain is built from TRBV4-3 and TRBJ2-4; 8 nucleotides agree with TRBD2. Germline V lookup: CDR1 LGHNA, CDR2 YSLEER. J lost 8 bases, V lost 1 base, and 7 bases had no gene match. The length of the CDR3 is 15 residues. The CDR3 protein is CASSQAGGPLDIQYF. CDR3 coding DNA: TGCGCCAGCAGCCAAGCGGGAGGGCCGTTGGACATTCAGTACTTC.

Many counts were recorded for this clonotype. V and J are TRBV11-2 and TRBJ2-2; D may correspond to TRBD1 or TRBD2 (6 bases each). V was trimmed by 6 bases and J by 6 bases, leaving 17 bases between them. Germline V gene sequence: CDR1 SGHAT, CDR2 FQNNGV. The CDR3 is 15 amino acids. The CDR3 protein is CASRGGGHRPGELFF. CDR3 DNA sequence: TGTGCCAGCAGGGGTGGGGGGCATAGGCCCGGGGAGCTGTTTTTT.

The gene calls are TRBV7-8 and TRBJ1-1; 7 positions agree with TRBD1. After removal of 5 bases from V and 1 base from J, the junction contained 22 bases not matched to a gene. The CDR3 extends over 20 amino acids. Germline V gives CDR1 SGHVS, CDR2 FQNEAQ. CDR3 nucleotides: TGTGCCAGCAGCCCCCTCCCGGGACAGCGGCTGTCTTATTCGAACACTGAAGCTTTCTTT. Its translation: CASSPLPGQRLSYSNTEAFF.

This clonotype was observed a handful of times. Possible read error: a much larger clone is one base away. The chain recombines TRBV12-3 or TRBV12-4 with TRBJ1-3; D unresolved. The V gene lost 3 bases and the J gene lost 5 bases, with 11 bases spanning the gap. There are 14 residues in the CDR3. The CDR3: CASSFPIRRNTIYF. The DNA for the CDR3 is TGTGCCAGCAGTTTCCCCATCCGAAGAAACACCATATATTTT.

This clonotype was found many times. The rearrangement uses TRBV4-1 and TRBJ1-5; 8 bases are a match to TRBD1. V gave up 0 bases and J gave up 0 bases; unmatched junction bases: 10. The CDR3 is 19 residues long. The germline CDR1 and CDR2 sequences are MGHRA and YSYEKL. CDR3 amino acids: CASSQDTGQGWDSNQPQHF. CDR3 in DNA: TGCGCCAGCAGCCAAGATACTGGACAGGGATGGGATAGCAATCAGCCCCAGCATTTT.

This clonotype has at least ten counts. The genes are TRBV20-1 and TRBJ1-2; TRBD1 agrees at 12 bases. The CDR3 is 18 residues long. In germline, CDR1 is DFQATT, CDR2 SNEGSKA (reference sequence). Germline trimming cut 1 base from V and 2 bases from J; bases unmatched to any gene: 11. The CDR3 sequence is CSARANSGQGAPNYGYTF. The CDR3 bases are TGCAGTGCTAGAGCCAACTCGGGACAGGGGGCGCCCAACTATGGCTACACCTTC.

This clonotype was observed at least ten times. The chain joins TRBV28 to TRBJ1-4, with TRBD1 identical over 9 bases. V trimming: 5 bases; J trimming: 7 bases; junction bases outside the gene matches: 8. Germline loops: CDR1 MDHEN, CDR2 SYDVKM. The CDR3 is made up of 15 amino acids. In DNA, the CDR3 is TGTGCCAGCAGTCCCCTGGGACAGGGCGGTGAAAAACTGTTTTTT. The encoded protein is CASSPLGQGGEKLFF. The whole variable domain, filled in from reference TRBV28 and TRBJ1-4, reads DVKVTQSSRYLVKRTGEKVFLECVQDMDHENMFWYRQDPGLGLRLIYFSYDVKMKEKGDIPEGYSVSREKKERFSLILESASTNQTSMYLCASSPLGQGGEKLFFGSGTQLSVL.

At least ten counts were recorded for this clonotype. The V and J genes are TRBV4-1 and TRBJ1-4; D unresolved. The CDR3 is made up of 16 amino acids. Germline-derived CDR1 and CDR2 are MGHRA and YSYEKL. V dropped 0 bases and J dropped 0 bases, with 8 bases sitting between them. The CDR3 sequence: CASSQDTGSTNEKLFF. The CDR3 bases are TGCGCCAGCAGCCAAGATACCGGTTCAACTAATGAAAAACTGTTTTTT.

This clonotype came up many times. The chain links TRBV2 to TRBJ2-1; D remains unclear. Germline loops: CDR1 SNHLY, CDR2 FYNNEI. The CDR3 contains 14 residues. V dropped 2 bases and J dropped 5 bases, with 10 bases sitting between them. The CDR3 reads CASSERRLNNEQFF. DNA for the CDR3: TGTGCCAGCAGTGAACGCAGGTTGAACAATGAGCAGTTCTTC.

This clonotype was seen repeatedly, ten times or more. The V call is TRBV7-8, the J call TRBJ2-3, with D uncertain. The germline V gene encodes CDR1 SGHVS and CDR2 FQNEAQ. V was shortened by 1 base and J by 3 bases, with 14 bases between the two germline ends. The CDR3 runs 16 residues. The CDR3 DNA reads TGTGCCAGCAGCTTAGACCGCGTGGAGACGACAGATACGCAGTATTTT. Residues: CASSLDRVETTDTQYF. Variable domain in full (rest from reference TRBV7-8 and TRBJ2-3): GAGVSQSPRYKVAKRGQDVALRCDPISGHVSLFWYQQALGQGPEFLTYFQNEAQLDKSGLPSDRFFAERPEGSVSTLKIQRTQQEDSAVYLCASSLDRVETTDTQYFGPGTRLTVL.

The table lists this clonotype with many counts. This chain joins TRBV7-2 and TRBJ2-7; D may be TRBD1 (6 bases). There are 13 residues in the CDR3. V lost 5 bases to trimming and J lost 4 bases, with 12 bases between them. Germline CDR1 reads SGHTA; CDR2 reads FQGNSA. This chain's CDR3 is CASSPMGAYEQYF. In nucleotides, the CDR3 is TGTGCCAGCAGCCCAATGGGGGCGTACGAGCAGTACTTC.

The CDR3 DNA sequence: TGTGCCAGCAGATCCGGGACAGGCAACGATGGCTACACCTTC. It translates to CASRSGTGNDGYTF. V usage is TRBV6-4 and J usage is TRBJ1-2; 8 bases map to TRBD1. Per germline, CDR1 MRHNA and CDR2 SNTAGT. The trim removed 6 bases at V and 6 bases at J, leaving 9 bases unmatched. The CDR3 has 14 residues.

Many counts were recorded for this clonotype. The rearrangement joins TRBV10-3 to TRBJ2-7; D is ambiguous. Germline values: CDR1 ENHRY, CDR2 SYGVKD. There are 12 residues in the CDR3. V shed 2 bases and J shed 7 bases, with 9 bases lying between them. The CDR3 spells CAISELSGEQYF. The CDR3 bases are TGTGCCATCAGTGAGCTTAGTGGGGAGCAGTACTTC.

As concerns this clonotype: This may arise from a read error, as a much more abundant clone is one base away. Because it lacks the conserved phenylalanine or tryptophan at the end, this CDR3 is likely a read error. The CDR3 DNA is TGTGCCAGCAGTCCCAGGGGTAGCTATGGCTACACCGTC. Protein product: CASSPRGSYGYTV. The V gene is TRBV7-8, the J gene TRBJ1-2, with D possibly matching TRBD1 (6 bases). The CDR3 contains 13 residues. Germline V gives CDR1 SGHVS, CDR2 FQNEAQ. Trimming pared 6 bases from V and 4 bases from J, leaving 12 bases between.